The sequence of this T cell receptor (beta chain) was determined in a study of T cell changes during pregnancy in multiple sclerosis. In its sample, this clone was seen once. Profiling relied on immunoSEQ multiplex PCR, and the TCRdb table lists in-frame clones only, not all of them. This sample carries tens of thousands of clones, more than 90% of them seen once, and the ten largest clones take around 0.4%. The material sequenced was CD4+ T cells from peripheral blood mononuclear cells, taken in the second trimester of pregnancy. The receptor comes from a female donor with multiple sclerosis, enrolled in a pregnancy study.

CDR3 sequence (DNA): TGCGCCAGCAGCTTGGTCCCAGACAATCAGCCCCAGCATTTT. As protein: CASSLVPDNQPQHF. V and J are TRBV5-1 and TRBJ1-5; D is unclear. Trimming shortened V by 0 bases and J by 3 bases, and 7 bases separated the two germline ends. Germline lookup yields CDR1 SGHRS and CDR2 YFSETQ. This CDR3 contains 14 residues.